Shown below are 18 T cell receptor beta chains from a single sample sequenced in a study of vaccination and CD4 T cells after COVID-19. TCRdb reprocessed the PCR reads with MiXCR, giving one entry per CDR3 protein. The repertoire has tens of thousands of distinct CDR3 sequences, about 50% of them found once; the top ten carry around 0.94%. Sequencing used CD4+ T cells from blood, obtained before SARS-CoV-2 vaccination. All receptors derive from a human donor who had recovered from COVID-19.

The gene calls are TRBV15 and TRBJ1-4; D is ambiguous. The CDR3 totals 14 residues. The germline V gene has CDR1 LNHNV and CDR2 YYDKDF (reference sequence). Trimming removed 1 base at V and 3 bases at J, with 6 bases between. For the CDR3, the DNA is TGTGCCACCAGCAGAGGAAGGGCTAATGAAAAACTGTTTTTT. It encodes CATSRGRANEKLFF. The full variable domain, with the rest looked up from reference TRBV15 and TRBJ1-4, is DAMVIQNPRYQVTQFGKPVTLSCSQTLNHNVMYWYQQKSSQAPKLLFHYYDKDFNNEADTPDNFQSRRPNTSFCFLDIRSPGLGDTAMYLCATSRGRANEKLFFGSGTQLSVL.

This chain connects TRBV19 to TRBJ2-3; the D gene could be TRBD1 or TRBD2 (5 bases each). V lost 0 bases to trimming and J lost 8 bases, with 15 bases between them. There are 15 residues in the CDR3. The germline V gene encodes CDR1 LNHDA and CDR2 SQIVND (reference sequence). Here the CDR3 reads CASSIDLRQGATQYF. The CDR3 DNA sequence: TGTGCCAGTAGTATAGATTTAAGGCAGGGAGCTACGCAGTATTTT.

The CDR3 reads CASSPDSHQETQYF. The CDR3, as DNA: TGTGCCAGCAGCCCGGACAGCCACCAAGAGACCCAGTACTTC. The rearrangement links TRBV11-1 to TRBJ2-5; the D gene is possibly TRBD1 (6 bases). Germline V gene sequence: CDR1 SGHAT, CDR2 FQDESV (reference sequence). The CDR3 sequence is 14 residues long. Trimming removed 5 bases at V and 0 bases at J, with 10 bases between.

The chain links TRBV29-1 to TRBJ1-1, with D possibly being TRBD1 (6 bases). Looked up from germline, CDR1 is SQVTM and CDR2 is ANQGSEA. Trimming left V 7 bases short and J 11 bases short, with 17 bases between. The CDR3 is made up of 11 amino acids. In nucleotides, the CDR3 is TGCAGCGCTCAACTAACAGGGACTGCTTTCTTT. Its protein is CSAQLTGTAFF.

This chain uses TRBV28 with TRBJ2-3, with 8 bases lining up with TRBD2. This CDR3 contains 13 residues. Germline assignment: CDR1 MDHEN and CDR2 SYDVKM. The V gene end was trimmed by 5 bases and the J gene end by 6 bases; junction bases not matched to a gene: 4. The CDR3 sequence: CASSRGGRDTQYF. Here the CDR3 DNA reads TGTGCCAGCAGTCGGGGCGGGAGGGATACGCAGTATTTT.

This chain joins TRBV20-1 and TRBJ2-2; D possibly corresponds to TRBD1 (6 bases). Trimming removed 7 bases from V and 4 bases from J, with 16 bases in between. Germline V gene data show CDR1 as DFQATT and CDR2 as SNEGSKA (reference sequence). This CDR3 region has 14 residues. The CDR3 nucleotides read TGCAGTGTCAGAGGGGGAGTTGGCACCGGGGAGCTGTTTTTT. Residues: CSVRGGVGTGELFF.

The J gene is TRBJ2-7, the V gene TRBV6-1; perhaps TRBD1 as D (5 bases). The CDR3 has 17 residues. Germline V gives CDR1 MNHNS, CDR2 SASEGT. Between the trimmed V and J ends, which lost 6 bases and 4 bases, there was a span of 25 bases. CDR3 region: CASSGQGTGRSIYEQYF. The CDR3, as DNA: TGTGCCAGCAGCGGGCAGGGAACGGGCAGGAGCATATACGAGCAGTACTTC.

The V and J genes are TRBV7-8 and TRBJ2-3; D ambiguous. Germline V gene lookup returns CDR1 SGHVS and CDR2 FQNEAQ. V lost 6 bases, J lost 6 bases, and 13 bases lay in between. The length of the CDR3 is 13 residues. CDR3 nucleotides: TGTGCCAGCAGATTCTCCCCTCAGGATACGCAGTATTTT. Protein: CASRFSPQDTQYF.

V usage is TRBV5-1 and J usage is TRBJ1-2; 8 bases agree with TRBD1. Trimming cost V 4 bases and J 4 bases; bases outside gene matches: 6. This CDR3 region has 14 residues. CDR1 is SGHRS and CDR2 is YFSETQ in the germline V gene. CDR3 in DNA: TGCGCCAGCAGCATTGACAGGGGTTCCTATGGCTACACCTTC. Translating it yields CASSIDRGSYGYTF.

This chain joins TRBV7-9 and TRBJ2-1, with D perhaps TRBD2 (5 bases). The CDR3 runs to 15 residues. Germline loops: CDR1 SEHNR, CDR2 FQNEAQ (reference sequence). Trimming stripped 5 bases from V and 4 bases from J, with 15 bases between. The CDR3 DNA is TGTGCCAGCAGCCTTAGGCGGGCGCCGTACAATGAGCAGTTCTTC. This codes for CASSLRRAPYNEQFF.

The chain has TRBV4-2 and TRBJ1-1; perhaps TRBD1 as D (6 bases). CDR1 and CDR2 (germline): LGHNA, YNFKEQ. This CDR3 is built from 16 residues. V lost 1 base and J 6 bases, leaving 18 bases between the germline ends. The CDR3 DNA reads TGTGCCAGCAGCCAAGTCACCGCGGGGGGCGTCTCTGAAGCTTTCTTT. The encoded protein is CASSQVTAGGVSEAFF.

The chain has TRBV5-1 and TRBJ2-7; D remains unclear. The germline V gene has CDR1 SGHRS and CDR2 YFSETQ. The CDR3 length is 14 residues. Trimming stripped 2 bases from V and 4 bases from J, with 13 bases between. The CDR3 nucleotides read TGCGCCAGCAGCTTCCGGACGATGGCGTACGAGCAGTACTTC. Translation: CASSFRTMAYEQYF.

The V gene is TRBV20-1, the J gene TRBJ2-1, with TRBD2 as a possible D gene (5 bases). V lost 6 bases, J lost 8 bases, and 17 bases lay in between. Germline V gene data show CDR1 as DFQATT and CDR2 as SNEGSKA (reference sequence). The CDR3 extends over 13 amino acids. The CDR3 DNA is TGCAGTGCCCCTGTAGCGCCAGTCTATGAGCAGTTCTTC. Protein: CSAPVAPVYEQFF.

V is TRBV28 and J is TRBJ1-2; possibly TRBD1 for D (5 bases). Germline CDR1 is MDHEN and CDR2 is SYDVKM. V lost 3 bases and J 4 bases, leaving 18 bases between the germline ends. The CDR3 covers 16 residues. The CDR3 DNA reads TGTGCCAGCAGTTTTTACGTTCAGGGCCCTTTCTATGGCTACACCTTC. This translates into CASSFYVQGPFYGYTF.

This chain joins TRBV7-9 and TRBJ2-1; 8 bases agree with TRBD2. The CDR3 is 15 amino acids. Germline V gene data show CDR1 as SEHNR and CDR2 as FQNEAQ (reference sequence). Losses at the gene ends were 5 bases for V and 4 bases for J; bases not matched to a gene: 7. CDR3 nucleotides: TGTGCCAGCAGCCCCGGGAGGGCGAAGTACAATGAGCAGTTCTTC. This codes for CASSPGRAKYNEQFF.

This clonotype was recorded a few times. V and J are TRBV19 and TRBJ1-1; the D gene is possibly TRBD1 (5 bases). Germline CDR1 is LNHDA and CDR2 is SQIVND (reference sequence). The CDR3 consists of 13 residues. The V and J ends lost 10 bases and 1 base respectively, with 13 bases between them. CDR3: CATATVRNTEAFF. The CDR3 DNA follows: TGTGCCACAGCGACAGTTAGGAACACTGAAGCTTTCTTT.

The chain uses TRBV28 and TRBJ1-5; 7 nucleotides match TRBD1. The CDR3 totals 17 residues. J gave up 6 bases and V 6 bases, and 17 bases lay outside the gene matches. Germline assignment: CDR1 MDHEN and CDR2 SYDVKM. The CDR3 sequence: CASRAGTESSYSQPQHF. Written as DNA, the CDR3 is TGTGCCAGCAGAGCCGGGACAGAAAGTTCTTACAGTCAGCCCCAGCATTTT.

The chain recombines TRBV28 with TRBJ2-7; D remains unclear. Trimming shortened V by 3 bases and J by 9 bases, and 12 bases separated the two germline ends. Germline V lookup: CDR1 MDHEN, CDR2 SYDVKM. The CDR3 extends over 12 amino acids. CDR3 in DNA: TGTGCCAGCAGTTTGGCCTCAATAGGGCAGTACTTC. Residues: CASSLASIGQYF.